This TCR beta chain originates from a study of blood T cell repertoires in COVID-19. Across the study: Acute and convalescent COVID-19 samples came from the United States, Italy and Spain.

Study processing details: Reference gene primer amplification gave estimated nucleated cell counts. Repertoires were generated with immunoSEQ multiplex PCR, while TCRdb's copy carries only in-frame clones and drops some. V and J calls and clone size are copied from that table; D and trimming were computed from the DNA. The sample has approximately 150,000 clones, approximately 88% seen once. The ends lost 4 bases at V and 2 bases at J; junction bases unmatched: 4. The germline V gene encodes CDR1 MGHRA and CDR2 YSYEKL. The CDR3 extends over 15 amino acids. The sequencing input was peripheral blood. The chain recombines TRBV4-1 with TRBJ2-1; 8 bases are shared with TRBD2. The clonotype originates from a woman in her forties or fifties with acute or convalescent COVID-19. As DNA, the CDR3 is TGCGCCAGCAGCCCCCTCGGGGGGGCCTACAATGAGCAGTTCTTC. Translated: CASSPLGGAYNEQFF.